The TCR beta chain described here comes from a study of blood T cell repertoires in COVID-19 (dated by TCRdb to the early 2020s). Regarding the complete study: The collaborator samples originated in the United States, Italy and Spain and spanned the acute and convalescent phases of COVID-19. The dataset comprised deeply sampled blood TCRbeta repertoires from subjects exposed to, actively infected with, or recovered from COVID-19. The material from the prospective study consisted of cDNA or gDNA derived from T cells, B-cell-depleted T cells, or PBMCs. A freely available public database, intended as a resource for researchers studying the immune response to SARS-CoV-2, is where the repertoires were released. Where available, HLA class I and class II types were obtained from metadata supplied by the sample provider rather than from assay-based typing. A de-identified subject ID, COVID-19 status, age in years and sex were almost always included in the sample metadata. The samples were drawn from two sources: the first 160 participants of the ongoing ImmuneRACE study, and fewer than 1,500 subjects contributed by 6 global collaborators. Results and caveats for the whole study, not just this receptor: How much clinical and demographic metadata was included differed by source and by participant, and the metadata was provided uncurated.

Note on this clone: Its target antigen remains unknown. Base quality data are lacking; no much larger clone is found one base away.

The collaborating institutions used their own protocols to collect whole blood in K2EDTA tubes. Collaborator samples were shipped for TCRbeta analysis as frozen whole blood, isolated PBMCs, or DNA extracted from either sample type. TCRbeta CDR3 regions were amplified from genomic DNA by means of the immunoSEQ Assay, a bias-controlled multiplex PCR. The original methods were these. Within the assay, amplification of reference gene primers was used to estimate how many nucleated cells each sample contained. Sequence reads were collapsed and filtered to measure the absolute abundance of every unique TCRbeta CDR3 rearrangement. Productive Simpson clonality was computed per sample as the square root of Simpson's diversity index over productive rearrangements. The immuneACCESS repertoire file appears here via TCRdb, limited to in-frame rearrangements. These files lack a portion of the clones; in checked studies, under half of the deficit traces to unresolved V genes, and the cause of the others is not known. For V, J and clone size, that table is used; D and trimming come from the DNA. Here the sample has some 250,000 clones; about 86% occur a single time. In total, the top ten clones hold roughly 9.6% of the sample.

The specimen was peripheral blood. The clonotype was recovered from a woman older than 75 with acute or convalescent COVID-19.

The CDR3: CASSAGRSGELFF. The bases read TGTGCCAGCAGCGCAGGGCGGTCCGGGGAGCTGTTTTTT. The chain is assembled from TRBV11-3 and TRBJ2-2; the D segment could be TRBD1, given 5 matching bases. The CDR3 covers 13 residues, taking in both the cysteine and the phenylalanine. Kept here is only the CDR3 DNA, which spans 39 bases and is read in frame from base 1. The V and J ends are trimmed by 5 bases and 6 bases, leaving 10 bases between them. CDR1 and CDR2, per the germline V gene, are SGHNT and YENEEA.